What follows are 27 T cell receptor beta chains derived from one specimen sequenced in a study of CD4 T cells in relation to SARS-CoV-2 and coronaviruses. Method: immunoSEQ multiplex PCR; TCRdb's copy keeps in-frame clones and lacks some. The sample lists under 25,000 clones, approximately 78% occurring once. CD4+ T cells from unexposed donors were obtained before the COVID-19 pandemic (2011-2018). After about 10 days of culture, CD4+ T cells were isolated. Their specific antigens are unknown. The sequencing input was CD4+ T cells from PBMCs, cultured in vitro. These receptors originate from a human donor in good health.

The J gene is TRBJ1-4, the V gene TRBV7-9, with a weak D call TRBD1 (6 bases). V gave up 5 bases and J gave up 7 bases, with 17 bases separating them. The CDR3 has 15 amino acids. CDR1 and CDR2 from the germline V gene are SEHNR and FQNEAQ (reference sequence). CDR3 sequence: CASSVLRDIVEKLFF. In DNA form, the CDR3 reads TGTGCCAGCAGCGTCCTCCGGGACATAGTTGAAAAACTGTTTTTT.

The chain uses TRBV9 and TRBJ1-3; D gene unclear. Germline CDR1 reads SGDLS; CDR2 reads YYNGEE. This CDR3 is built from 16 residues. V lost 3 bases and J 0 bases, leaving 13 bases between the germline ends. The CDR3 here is CASSGEVTVSGNTIYF. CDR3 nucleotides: TGTGCCAGCAGCGGGGAAGTTACAGTCTCTGGAAACACCATATATTTT. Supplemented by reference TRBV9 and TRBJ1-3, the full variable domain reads DSGVTQTPKHLITATGQRVTLRCSPRSGDLSVYWYQQSLDQGLQFLIQYYNGEERAKGNILERFSAQQFPDLHSELNLSSLELGDSALYFCASSGEVTVSGNTIYFGEGSWLTVV.

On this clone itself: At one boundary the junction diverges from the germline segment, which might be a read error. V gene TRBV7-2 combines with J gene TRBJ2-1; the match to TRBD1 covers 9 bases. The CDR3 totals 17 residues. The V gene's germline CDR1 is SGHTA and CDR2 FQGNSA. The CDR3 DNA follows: TGTGCCAGCAGCGTAGCTACCGGGACAGGGAGTTCAAATGAGCAGTTCTTC. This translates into CASSVATGTGSSNEQFF.

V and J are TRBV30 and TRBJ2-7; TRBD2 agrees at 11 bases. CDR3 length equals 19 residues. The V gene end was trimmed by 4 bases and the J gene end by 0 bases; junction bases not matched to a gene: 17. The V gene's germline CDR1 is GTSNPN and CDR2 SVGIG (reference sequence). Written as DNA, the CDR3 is TGTGCCTGGACTCATTCAACTACTAGCGGGAGAGGGTTCTCCTACGAGCAGTACTTC. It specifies CAWTHSTTSGRGFSYEQYF.

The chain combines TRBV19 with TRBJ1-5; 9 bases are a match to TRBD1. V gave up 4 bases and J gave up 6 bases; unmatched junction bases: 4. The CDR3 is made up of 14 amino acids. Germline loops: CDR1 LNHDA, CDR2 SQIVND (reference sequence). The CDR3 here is CASSKDRGGQPQHF. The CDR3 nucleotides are TGTGCCAGTAGTAAAGACAGGGGGGGTCAGCCCCAGCATTTT.

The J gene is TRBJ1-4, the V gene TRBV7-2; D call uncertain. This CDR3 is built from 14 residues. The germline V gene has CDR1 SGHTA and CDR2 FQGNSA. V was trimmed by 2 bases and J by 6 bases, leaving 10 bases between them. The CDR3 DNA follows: TGTGCCAGCAGCTTAACCCTTACGGATGAAAAACTGTTTTTT. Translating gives CASSLTLTDEKLFF.

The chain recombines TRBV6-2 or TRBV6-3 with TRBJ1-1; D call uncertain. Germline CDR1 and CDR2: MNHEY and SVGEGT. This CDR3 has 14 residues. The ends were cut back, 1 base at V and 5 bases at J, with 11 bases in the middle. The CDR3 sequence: CASSYLGWRTEAFF. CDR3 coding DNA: TGTGCCAGCAGTTACTTGGGCTGGAGGACTGAAGCTTTCTTT.

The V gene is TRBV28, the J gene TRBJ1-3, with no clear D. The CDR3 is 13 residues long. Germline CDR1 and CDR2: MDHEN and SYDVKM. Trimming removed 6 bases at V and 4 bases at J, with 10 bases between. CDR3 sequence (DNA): TGTGCCAGCAGCCCCCCGAGCGGAAACACCATATATTTT. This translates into CASSPPSGNTIYF.

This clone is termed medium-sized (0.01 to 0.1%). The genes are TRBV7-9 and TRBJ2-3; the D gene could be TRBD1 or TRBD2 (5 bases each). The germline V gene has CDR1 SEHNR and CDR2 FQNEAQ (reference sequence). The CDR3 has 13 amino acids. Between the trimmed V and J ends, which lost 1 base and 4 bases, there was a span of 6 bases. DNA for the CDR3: TGTGCCAGCAGCTTAGTGGGGGCAGATACGCAGTATTTT. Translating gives CASSLVGADTQYF.

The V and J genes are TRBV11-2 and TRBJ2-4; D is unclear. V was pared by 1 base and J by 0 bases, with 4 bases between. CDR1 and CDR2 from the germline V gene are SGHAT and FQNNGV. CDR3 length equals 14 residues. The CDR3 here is CASSLALAKNIQYF. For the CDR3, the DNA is TGTGCCAGCAGCTTAGCCTTAGCCAAAAACATTCAGTACTTC.

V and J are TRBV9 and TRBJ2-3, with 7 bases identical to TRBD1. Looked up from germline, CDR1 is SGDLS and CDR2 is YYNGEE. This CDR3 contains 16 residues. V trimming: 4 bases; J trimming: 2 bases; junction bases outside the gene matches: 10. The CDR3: CASSTRQGGYTDTQYF. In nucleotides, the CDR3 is TGTGCCAGCAGCACCCGACAGGGTGGTTACACAGATACGCAGTATTTT. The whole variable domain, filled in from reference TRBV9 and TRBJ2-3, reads DSGVTQTPKHLITATGQRVTLRCSPRSGDLSVYWYQQSLDQGLQFLIQYYNGEERAKGNILERFSAQQFPDLHSELNLSSLELGDSALYFCASSTRQGGYTDTQYFGPGTRLTVL.

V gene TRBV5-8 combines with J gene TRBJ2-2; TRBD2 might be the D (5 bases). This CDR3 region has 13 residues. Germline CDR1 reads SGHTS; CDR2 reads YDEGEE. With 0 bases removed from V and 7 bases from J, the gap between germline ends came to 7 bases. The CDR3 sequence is CASSLVRDGELFF. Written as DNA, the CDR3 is TGTGCCAGCAGCTTGGTTCGGGACGGGGAGCTGTTTTTT. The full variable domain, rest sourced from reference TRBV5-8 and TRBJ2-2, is EAGVTQSPTHLIKTRGQQATLRCSPISGHTSVYWYQQALGLGLQFLLWYDEGEERNRGNFPPRFSGRQFPNYSSELNVNALELEDSALYLCASSLVRDGELFFGEGSRLTVL.

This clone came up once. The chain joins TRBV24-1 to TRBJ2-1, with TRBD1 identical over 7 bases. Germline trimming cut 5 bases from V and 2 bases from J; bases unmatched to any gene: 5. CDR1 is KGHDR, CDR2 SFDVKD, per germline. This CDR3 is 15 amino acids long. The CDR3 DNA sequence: TGTGCCACCAGTGTGGGCCAGGGGGCCTACAATGAGCAGTTCTTC. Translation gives CATSVGQGAYNEQFF.

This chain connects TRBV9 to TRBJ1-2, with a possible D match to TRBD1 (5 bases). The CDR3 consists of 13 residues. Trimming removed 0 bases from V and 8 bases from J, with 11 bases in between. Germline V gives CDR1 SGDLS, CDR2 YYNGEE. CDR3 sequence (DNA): TGTGCCAGCAGCGTAGCGGGGCTGAGGGGCTACACCTTC. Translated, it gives CASSVAGLRGYTF.

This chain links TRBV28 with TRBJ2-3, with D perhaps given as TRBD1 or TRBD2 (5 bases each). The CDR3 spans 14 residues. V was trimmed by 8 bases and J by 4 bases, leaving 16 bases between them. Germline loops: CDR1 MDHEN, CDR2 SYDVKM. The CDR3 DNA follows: TGTGCCAGCTCCCCACAGTGGGACGCAGATACGCAGTATTTT. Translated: CASSPQWDADTQYF.

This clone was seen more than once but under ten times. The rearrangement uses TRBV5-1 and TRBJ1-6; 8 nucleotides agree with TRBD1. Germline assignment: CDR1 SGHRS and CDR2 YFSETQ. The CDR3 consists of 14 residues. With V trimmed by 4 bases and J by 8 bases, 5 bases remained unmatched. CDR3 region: CASSGGQDYSPLHF. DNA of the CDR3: TGCGCCAGCAGCGGGGGACAGGACTATTCACCCCTCCACTTT.

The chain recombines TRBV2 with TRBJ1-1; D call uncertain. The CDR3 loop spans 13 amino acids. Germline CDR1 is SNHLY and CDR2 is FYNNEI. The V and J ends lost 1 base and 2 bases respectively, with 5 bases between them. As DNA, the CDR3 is TGTGCCAGCAGTGAAGATGTAAACACTGAAGCTTTCTTT. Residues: CASSEDVNTEAFF.

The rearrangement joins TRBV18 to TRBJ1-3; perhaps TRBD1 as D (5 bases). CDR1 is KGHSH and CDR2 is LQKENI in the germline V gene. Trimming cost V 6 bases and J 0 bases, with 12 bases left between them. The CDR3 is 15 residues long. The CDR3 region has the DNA TGTGCCAGCTCGACGACAGCGAGCTCTGGAAACACCATATATTTT. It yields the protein CASSTTASSGNTIYF.

The CDR3 loop reads CASSLSEGYEQYF. CDR3 in DNA: TGTGCCAGCAGTTTATCCGAGGGCTACGAGCAGTACTTC. V is TRBV28 and J is TRBJ2-7; a possible D gene is TRBD2 (5 bases). The CDR3 runs to 13 residues. Trimming took 1 base from V and 3 from J, leaving 7 bases between them. The germline CDR1 and CDR2 sequences are MDHEN and SYDVKM. Full variable domain (rest looked up from reference TRBV28 and TRBJ2-7): DVKVTQSSRYLVKRTGEKVFLECVQDMDHENMFWYRQDPGLGLRLIYFSYDVKMKEKGDIPEGYSVSREKKERFSLILESASTNQTSMYLCASSLSEGYEQYFGPGTRLTVT.

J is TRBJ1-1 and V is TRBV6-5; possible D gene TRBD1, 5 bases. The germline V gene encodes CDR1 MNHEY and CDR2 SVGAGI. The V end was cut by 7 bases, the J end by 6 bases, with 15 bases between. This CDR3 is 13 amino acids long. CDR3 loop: CASKLGPGAEAFF. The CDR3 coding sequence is TGTGCCAGCAAGCTGGGTCCGGGGGCTGAAGCTTTCTTT.

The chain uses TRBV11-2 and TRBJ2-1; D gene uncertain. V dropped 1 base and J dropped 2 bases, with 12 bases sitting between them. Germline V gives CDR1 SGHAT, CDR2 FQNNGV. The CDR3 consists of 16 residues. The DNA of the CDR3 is TGTGCCAGCAGCTTAGGGTCCGGTGGGCCCTACAATGAGCAGTTCTTC. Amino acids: CASSLGSGGPYNEQFF.

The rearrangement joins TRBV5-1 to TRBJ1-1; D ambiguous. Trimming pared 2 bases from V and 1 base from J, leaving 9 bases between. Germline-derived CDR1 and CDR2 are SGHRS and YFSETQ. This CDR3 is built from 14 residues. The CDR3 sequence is CASSLLAANTEAFF. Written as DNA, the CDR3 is TGCGCCAGCAGCTTATTGGCCGCGAACACTGAAGCTTTCTTT.

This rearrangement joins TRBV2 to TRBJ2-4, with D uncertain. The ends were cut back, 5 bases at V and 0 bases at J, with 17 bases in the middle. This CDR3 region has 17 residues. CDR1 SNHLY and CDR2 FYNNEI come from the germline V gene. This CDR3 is CASSPKRIAVAKNIQYF. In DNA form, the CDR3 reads TGTGCCAGCAGTCCTAAAAGAATAGCAGTAGCCAAAAACATTCAGTACTTC.

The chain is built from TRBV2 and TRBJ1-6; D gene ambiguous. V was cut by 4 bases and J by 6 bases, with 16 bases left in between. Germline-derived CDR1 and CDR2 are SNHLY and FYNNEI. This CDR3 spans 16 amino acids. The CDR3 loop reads CASSGNTPHTNSPLHF. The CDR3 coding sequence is TGTGCCAGCAGTGGTAATACCCCGCACACTAATTCACCCCTCCACTTT.

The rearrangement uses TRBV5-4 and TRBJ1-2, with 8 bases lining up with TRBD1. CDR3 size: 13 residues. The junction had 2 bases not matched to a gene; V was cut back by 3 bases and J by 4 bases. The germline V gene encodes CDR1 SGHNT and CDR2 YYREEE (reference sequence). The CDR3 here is CASSSTGGYGYTF. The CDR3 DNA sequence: TGTGCCAGCAGCTCCACAGGGGGCTATGGCTACACCTTC.

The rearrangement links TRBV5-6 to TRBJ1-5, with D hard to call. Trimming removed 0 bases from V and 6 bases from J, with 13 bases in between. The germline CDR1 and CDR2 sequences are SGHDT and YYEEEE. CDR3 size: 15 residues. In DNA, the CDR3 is TGTGCCAGCAGCTTGGGCCAGCTCGTCGGTCAGCCCCAGCATTTT. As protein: CASSLGQLVGQPQHF.

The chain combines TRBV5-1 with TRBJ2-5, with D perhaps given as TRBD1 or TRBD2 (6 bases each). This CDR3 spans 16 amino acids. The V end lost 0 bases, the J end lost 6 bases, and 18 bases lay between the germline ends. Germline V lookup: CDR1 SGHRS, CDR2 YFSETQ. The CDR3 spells CASSLAPLGGEKTQYF. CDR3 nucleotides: TGCGCCAGCAGCTTGGCCCCGTTGGGGGGCGAGAAGACCCAGTACTTC. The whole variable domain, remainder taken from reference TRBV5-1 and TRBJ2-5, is KAGVTQTPRYLIKTRGQQVTLSCSPISGHRSVSWYQQTPGQGLQFLFEYFSETQRNKGNFPGRFSGRQFSNSRSEMNVSTLELGDSALYLCASSLAPLGGEKTQYFGPGTRLLVL.